The 16 T cell receptor beta chains in this list originate from one sample, sequenced in a study of T cell changes during pregnancy in multiple sclerosis (dated 2019 in TCRdb). Library prep was done by the immunoSEQ multiplex PCR assay. TCRdb took over this immuneACCESS table, retaining in-frame rearrangements with V and J assigned. Such tables are incomplete; in checked studies, under half of the missing clones stem from an unresolved V gene, and the remainder is unexplained. Within this sample are about 44,000 clones, with roughly 92% of them counted one time only. The top ten clonotypes cover approximately 0.67% of the sample. Sequenced material: CD4+ T cells from peripheral blood mononuclear cells, taken in the first trimester of pregnancy. The source of these receptors is a female donor with multiple sclerosis, enrolled in a pregnancy study.

This CDR3 reads CASRRDLVYEQYF. CDR3 in DNA: TGTGCCAGCAGGCGGGACTTAGTTTACGAGCAGTACTTC. The genes are TRBV2 and TRBJ2-7, with a possible D match to TRBD2 (6 bases). This CDR3 has 13 amino acids. Germline assignment: CDR1 SNHLY and CDR2 FYNNEI. The V and J ends lost 6 bases and 4 bases respectively, with 13 bases between them.

This clone was counted a few times. The chain employs TRBV28 and TRBJ1-1; unclear D gene. The CDR3 runs to 12 residues. From germline, CDR1 is MDHEN and CDR2 SYDVKM. V lost 8 bases and J 0 bases, leaving 7 bases between the germline ends. The CDR3 reads CASRGLNTEAFF. CDR3 nucleotide sequence: TGTGCCAGCCGAGGGTTGAACACTGAAGCTTTCTTT.

The rearrangement joins TRBV18 to TRBJ2-3; 10 bases map to TRBD1. Trimming took 3 bases from V and 4 from J; bases not matched to a gene: 4. CDR3 length: 15 amino acids. The germline CDR1 and CDR2 sequences are KGHSH and LQKENI. CDR3 nucleotide sequence: TGTGCCAGCTCACCGGGACAGGGGCACGCAGATACGCAGTATTTT. As protein: CASSPGQGHADTQYF.

The chain couples TRBV7-9 to TRBJ1-2, with TRBD1 identical over 7 bases. The V gene end was trimmed by 5 bases and the J gene end by 5 bases; junction bases not matched to a gene: 5. The CDR3 runs 13 residues. Germline CDR1 and CDR2: SEHNR and FQNEAQ (reference sequence). The CDR3 sequence is CASSTGVQYGYTF. CDR3 DNA sequence: TGTGCCAGCAGCACAGGGGTTCAATATGGCTACACCTTC.

V usage is TRBV5-8 and J usage is TRBJ1-5; 7 bases are shared with TRBD1. Germline V gene data show CDR1 as SGHTS and CDR2 as YDEGEE. The CDR3 runs to 15 residues. The V segment lost 0 bases and the J segment 6 bases; nucleotides outside the gene matches: 6. The CDR3 bases are TGTGCCAGCAGCTTGGTCACAGGGGCCGTTCAGCCCCAGCATTTT. It codes for CASSLVTGAVQPQHF.

The rearrangement links TRBV5-1 to TRBJ2-3, with 7 positions matching TRBD2. The CDR3 has 15 amino acids. The V segment lost 0 bases and the J segment 1 base; nucleotides outside the gene matches: 2. From germline, CDR1 is SGHRS and CDR2 YFSETQ. CDR3 residues: CASSLAAGGTDTQYF. The CDR3 nucleotides are TGCGCCAGCAGCTTGGCCGCGGGAGGCACAGATACGCAGTATTTT.

V is TRBV28 and J is TRBJ1-5, with unresolved D. The V gene lost 11 bases and the J gene lost 11 bases, with 19 bases spanning the gap. Germline CDR1 reads MDHEN; CDR2 reads SYDVKM. The CDR3 is 12 residues long. The CDR3 DNA is TGTGCCTGCTCCCTAGCGGTTTCTGCCCAGCATTTT. Translation gives CACSLAVSAQHF.

V usage is TRBV5-1 and J usage is TRBJ2-5; D call uncertain. This CDR3 contains 11 residues. V was clipped by 7 bases and J by 5 bases, with 9 bases between them. Germline V gene data show CDR1 as SGHRS and CDR2 as YFSETQ. Here the CDR3 reads CASGPWETQYF. The CDR3 nucleotides are TGCGCCAGCGGCCCCTGGGAGACCCAGTACTTC. Based on the CDR3 plus reference TRBV5-1 and TRBJ2-5, the full variable domain is KAGVTQTPRYLIKTRGQQVTLSCSPISGHRSVSWYQQTPGQGLQFLFEYFSETQRNKGNFPGRFSGRQFSNSRSEMNVSTLELGDSALYLCASGPWETQYFGPGTRLLVL.

This clone was counted between two and nine times. The genes are TRBV10-3 and TRBJ1-1; 7 positions agree with TRBD1. The CDR3 covers 15 residues. V lost 2 bases and J lost 1; bases outside the gene matches: 4. Per germline, CDR1 ENHRY and CDR2 SYGVKD. This chain's CDR3 is CAISETGAGNTEAFF. CDR3 bases: TGTGCCATCAGTGAGACAGGGGCGGGGAACACTGAAGCTTTCTTT.

The V call is TRBV5-1, the J call TRBJ1-5; D gene ambiguous. The CDR3 consists of 14 residues. V lost 0 bases and J lost 2, with 6 bases in between. CDR1 is SGHRS and CDR2 is YFSETQ in the germline V gene. The CDR3 bases are TGCGCCAGCAGCTTGGGAGTGGGCAATCAGCCCCAGCATTTT. It translates to CASSLGVGNQPQHF.

The chain uses TRBV30 and TRBJ2-1; 7 bases are a match to TRBD2. The CDR3 loop spans 14 amino acids. Germline CDR1 reads GTSNPN; CDR2 reads SVGIG (reference sequence). Losses at the gene ends were 4 bases for V and 6 bases for J; bases not matched to a gene: 9. The chain's CDR3 is CAWIGGTRRNEQFF. CDR3 bases: TGTGCCTGGATCGGGGGGACTCGACGCAATGAGCAGTTCTTC. The whole variable domain, filled in from reference TRBV30 and TRBJ2-1, reads SQTIHQWPATLVQPVGSPLSLECTVEGTSNPNLYWYRQAAGRGLQLLFYSVGIGQISSEVPQNLSASRPQDRQFILSSKKLLLSDSGFYLCAWIGGTRRNEQFFGPGTRLTVL.

The rearrangement uses TRBV28 and TRBJ2-7, with TRBD1 matching 8 bases. Germline loops: CDR1 MDHEN, CDR2 SYDVKM. There are 16 residues in the CDR3. V shed 6 bases and J 1 base; nucleotides not matched to a gene: 11. The CDR3 protein is CASSLDRETGSYEQYF. The DNA of the CDR3 is TGTGCCAGCAGCCTGGACAGGGAAACGGGTTCCTACGAGCAGTACTTC.

V usage is TRBV28 and J usage is TRBJ2-2; TRBD2 aligns across 7 bases. The CDR3 consists of 19 residues. CDR1 and CDR2 (germline): MDHEN, SYDVKM. Trimming removed 6 bases from V and 0 bases from J; junction bases left unmatched: 16. Written as DNA, the CDR3 is TGTGCCAGCAGACCACACCCAAATCGACTAGCAGCGAACACCGGGGAGCTGTTTTTT. This sequence encodes CASRPHPNRLAANTGELFF.

The chain has TRBV30 and TRBJ2-5, with D uncertain. The J call may be wrong; the DNA end is better matched by TRBJ2-7. Germline loops: CDR1 GTSNPN, CDR2 SVGIG (reference sequence). There are 12 residues in the CDR3. The DNA of the CDR3 is TGTGCCTGGAGTGTTGGTCCCTACGAGCAGTACTTC. Protein: CAWSVGPYEQYF.

The CDR3 protein is CASSQDLYSNQPQHF. CDR3 bases: TGTGCCAGCAGCCAAGATTTATATAGCAATCAGCCCCAGCATTTT. The V and J genes are TRBV4-2 and TRBJ1-5; no clear D gene. Per the germline V gene, CDR1 is LGHNA and CDR2 is YNFKEQ. CDR3 size: 15 residues. V lost 0 bases and J lost 0, with 6 bases in between.

CDR3 bases: TGTGCCAGTCTTAAAGGGGGGGCGGGCCAGCCCCAGCATTTT. Translated, it gives CASLKGGAGQPQHF. This chain uses TRBV19 with TRBJ1-5, with D possibly TRBD1 on 6 matching bases. The CDR3 runs to 14 residues. The germline V gene encodes CDR1 LNHDA and CDR2 SQIVND (reference sequence). V was pared by 8 bases and J by 7 bases, with 18 bases between.